This paragraph reports one TCR beta chain. Antigen unknown. TCRdb reanalysed the reads using MiXCR and keeps one entry per CDR3 protein. The sample records 58,000 or so distinct CDR3 sequences, around 20% being singletons. This entry is derived from a study of lung T cells in sarcoidosis with Löfgren's syndrome. Study-wide results and limits: Multiple Löfgren's syndrome patients reportedly shared TRAV12-1 and TRBV2 CDR3 motifs.

The CDR3 is 14 amino acids. Looked up from germline, CDR1 is LGHDT and CDR2 is YNNKEL (reference sequence). The ends were cut back, 3 bases at V and 0 bases at J, with 3 bases in the middle. The sequencing sample was made of CD4+ T cells from PBMCs. J is TRBJ1-6 and V is TRBV3-1; D is ambiguous. This TCR derives from a human donor with sarcoidosis (Löfgren's syndrome or another form), or a control subject (not recorded which). The CDR3 bases are TGTGCCAGCAGCCAGAGCTCCTATAATTCACCCCTCCACTTT. Translating it yields CASSQSSYNSPLHF.